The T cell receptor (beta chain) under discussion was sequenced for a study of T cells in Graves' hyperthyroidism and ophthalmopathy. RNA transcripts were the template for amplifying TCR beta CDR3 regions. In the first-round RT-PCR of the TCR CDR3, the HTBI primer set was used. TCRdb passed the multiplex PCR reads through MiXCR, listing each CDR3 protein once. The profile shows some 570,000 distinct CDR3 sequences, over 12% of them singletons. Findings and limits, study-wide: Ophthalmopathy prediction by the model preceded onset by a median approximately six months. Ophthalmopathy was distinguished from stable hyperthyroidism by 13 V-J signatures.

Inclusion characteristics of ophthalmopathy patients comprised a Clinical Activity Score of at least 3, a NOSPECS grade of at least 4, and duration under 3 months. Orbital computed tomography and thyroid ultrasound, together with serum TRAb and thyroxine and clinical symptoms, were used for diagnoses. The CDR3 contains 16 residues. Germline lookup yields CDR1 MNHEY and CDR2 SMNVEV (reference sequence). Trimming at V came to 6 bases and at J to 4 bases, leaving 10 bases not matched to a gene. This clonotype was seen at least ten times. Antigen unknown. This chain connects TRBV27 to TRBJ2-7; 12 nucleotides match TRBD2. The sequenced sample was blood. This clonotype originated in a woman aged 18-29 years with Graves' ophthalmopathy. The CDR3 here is CASSALGGTSGYEQYF. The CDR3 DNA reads TGTGCCAGCAGCGCCCTTGGCGGGACTAGCGGGTACGAGCAGTACTTC.